This T cell receptor beta chain appears in the sequencing data of a study of human thymus T cells. Resections that were taken during corrective heart surgery supplied the thymus tissue. CDR3 length: 16 amino acids. Trimming took off 2 bases at V and 4 bases at J, with 17 bases between the two ends. Germline CDR1 reads MDHEN; CDR2 reads SYDVKM. This table comes from immunoSEQ multiplex PCR, and its TCRdb copy is limited to in-frame clones, with some not included. The sample lists tens of thousands of clones, about 95% occurring once. The sequencing sample was made of thymus tissue. V is TRBV28 and J is TRBJ1-2, with no clear D. The clonotype was recovered from a girl less than two years old with a congenital heart defect but otherwise immunologically healthy. The DNA of the CDR3 is TGTGCCAGCAGTTTAGTTCCCACAAGAGCGGCCTATGGCTACACCTTC. As protein: CASSLVPTRAAYGYTF.